Sequencing of this TCR beta chain was carried out in a study of T cell repertoires in cytomegalovirus infection. The wider study: CMV infection plus the matching HLA type was flagged by public TCR beta signatures.

The CDR3 loop spans 15 amino acids. V lost 4 bases and J lost 4, with 16 bases in between. In germline, CDR1 is SGHDN, CDR2 FVKESK. Whole-study findings and limits: The ex vivo response was dominated by HLA-C-restricted CMV-specific TCR beta clonotypes. The cumulative frequency of public TCR beta families identified carriers of CMV plus the relevant HLA.

This clonotype was detected a few times. Its antigen is currently unknown. One entry per CDR3 protein, called by TCRdb with MiXCR from the reads. The sample lists 650,000 to 900,000 distinct CDR3 sequences; around 29% were seen once. The chain employs TRBV14 and TRBJ1-2; the D gene is possibly TRBD1 (6 bases). The sequenced sample was cultured CD8+ T cells from PBMCs, obtained from culture after CMV antigen stimulation. The source is a human donor in good health (CMV status not recorded). Some clones in this sample may be carry-over from other donors' samples. CDR3 residues: CASSRDTGTRYGYTF. CDR3 nucleotide sequence: TGTGCCAGCAGCCGAGATACAGGGACACGCTATGGCTACACCTTC.